One and the same sample provided the 14 T cell receptor beta chains below, sequenced in a study of cytomegalovirus exposure and HLA in healthy donors. The PCR employed 60 Vbeta primers together with 13 Jbeta primers. Clones were read by immunoSEQ multiplex PCR, and TCRdb kept only the in-frame ones, dropping some. The sample consists of around 210,000 clones, approximately 78% of them appearing once. The specimen sequenced was PBMCs. The receptors were sampled from a woman in her thirties or forties in good health and CMV-seronegative.

The chain joins TRBV7-3 to TRBJ2-7; D is possibly TRBD2 (6 bases). This CDR3 contains 14 residues. Germline V CDR1 and CDR2: SGHTA, FQGTGA. The V and J ends lost 3 bases and 1 base respectively, with 10 bases between them. CDR3 sequence (DNA): TGTGCCAGCAGCTTCGGGGCGGGATCCTACGAGCAGTACTTC. Translation gives CASSFGAGSYEQYF.

V usage is TRBV9 and J usage is TRBJ2-1; D perhaps matches TRBD1 (6 bases). Looked up from germline, CDR1 is SGDLS and CDR2 is YYNGEE. This CDR3 comprises 15 residues. The V gene lost 0 bases and the J gene lost 3 bases, with 10 bases spanning the gap. CDR3 sequence: CASSVALQGYNEQFF. For the CDR3, the DNA is TGTGCCAGCAGCGTAGCTCTACAGGGCTACAATGAGCAGTTCTTC.

This clone came up a few times. The chain employs TRBV2 and TRBJ1-1; 10 positions match TRBD1. With V trimmed by 5 bases and J by 7 bases, 10 bases remained unmatched. Germline lookup yields CDR1 SNHLY and CDR2 FYNNEI. The CDR3 has 15 residues. Written as DNA, the CDR3 is TGTGCCAGCAGTCGATGGCTGACAGGGGGCGGTGAAGCTTTCTTT. Encoded protein: CASSRWLTGGGEAFF.

The V and J genes are TRBV28 and TRBJ2-7; TRBD2 agrees at 11 bases. J was trimmed by 3 bases and V by 6 bases; bases with no gene match: 19. The length of the CDR3 is 19 residues. The germline CDR1 and CDR2 sequences are MDHEN and SYDVKM. CDR3 sequence: CASSPVEFSGRVNRYEQYF. The CDR3 nucleotides read TGTGCCAGCAGCCCTGTGGAGTTTAGCGGGAGGGTCAACCGCTACGAGCAGTACTTC.

This clone has a handful of counts. The chain recombines TRBV6-1 with TRBJ1-1; a possible D gene is TRBD1 (5 bases). V lost 5 bases, J lost 1 base, and 14 bases lay in between. In germline, CDR1 is MNHNS, CDR2 SASEGT. The CDR3 extends over 15 amino acids. The CDR3 DNA reads as TGTGCCAGCAGTACTTCTCGGGGGACGAACACTGAAGCTTTCTTT. Protein: CASSTSRGTNTEAFF.

V and J are TRBV2 and TRBJ2-3, with D unresolved. CDR1 is SNHLY, CDR2 FYNNEI, per germline. Trimming left V 4 bases short and J 4 bases short, with 6 bases between. The CDR3 loop spans 12 amino acids. CDR3 sequence: CASSVQSDTQYF. CDR3 DNA: TGTGCCAGCAGTGTGCAGTCAGATACGCAGTATTTT.

The chain couples TRBV10-1 to TRBJ2-1; TRBD1 might be the D (5 bases). V shed 8 bases and J shed 4 bases, with 15 bases lying between them. This CDR3 contains 14 residues. The V gene's germline CDR1 is WNHNN and CDR2 SYGVQD (reference sequence). CDR3 protein: CASSQGFQYNEQFF. The CDR3, as DNA: TGCGCCAGCTCCCAGGGTTTTCAGTACAATGAGCAGTTCTTC.

J is TRBJ1-2 and V is TRBV28, with TRBD1 identical over 9 bases. Germline V gene sequence: CDR1 MDHEN, CDR2 SYDVKM. CDR3 length: 13 residues. V trimming: 6 bases; J trimming: 6 bases; junction bases outside the gene matches: 5. The CDR3 loop reads CASRTGGSDGYTF. The CDR3 DNA reads as TGTGCCAGCAGAACAGGGGGCAGCGATGGCTACACCTTC.

The rearrangement uses TRBV5-6 and TRBJ2-3; 8 bases fit TRBD2. The CDR3 totals 15 residues. Germline loops: CDR1 SGHDT, CDR2 YYEEEE. The J segment lost 3 bases and the V segment lost 0 bases, leaving 3 bases of the junction unmatched. The DNA of the CDR3 is TGTGCCAGCAGCTTGGATAGCGGGATAACAGATACGCAGTATTTT. Translation: CASSLDSGITDTQYF. Variable domain in full (rest from reference TRBV5-6 and TRBJ2-3): DAGVTQSPTHLIKTRGQQVTLRCSPKSGHDTVSWYQQALGQGPQFIFQYYEEEERQRGNFPDRFSGHQFPNYSSELNVNALLLGDSALYLCASSLDSGITDTQYFGPGTRLTVL.

This chain uses TRBV9 with TRBJ2-3; 13 nucleotides match TRBD2. The germline V gene encodes CDR1 SGDLS and CDR2 YYNGEE. J gave up 4 bases and V 2 bases, and 4 bases lay outside the gene matches. The CDR3 has 16 residues. CDR3 protein: CASSVTSGRAPDTQYF. The CDR3 coding sequence is TGTGCCAGCAGCGTTACTAGCGGGAGGGCCCCAGATACGCAGTATTTT.

This clone was observed a few times. The DNA of the CDR3 is TGTGCCAGCAGCGTAGCTAGCGGGAGGAGCAATGAGCAGTTCTTC. This sequence encodes CASSVASGRSNEQFF. The chain couples TRBV9 to TRBJ2-1; 11 positions agree with TRBD2. Germline trimming cut 0 bases from V and 6 bases from J; bases unmatched to any gene: 2. Germline CDR1 is SGDLS and CDR2 is YYNGEE. The CDR3 contains 15 residues.

The V call is TRBV2, the J call TRBJ2-7; D is undetermined. Germline CDR1 reads SNHLY; CDR2 reads FYNNEI. The CDR3 spans 16 residues. V was pared by 0 bases and J by 2 bases, with 14 bases between. The CDR3 spells CASSEALGLKTYEQYF. CDR3 nucleotide sequence: TGTGCCAGCAGTGAAGCGCTGGGCCTCAAAACCTACGAGCAGTACTTC.

Here the CDR3 DNA reads TGCGCCAGCAACGAGGGACATTCGAACACTGAAGCTTTCTTT. This translates into CASNEGHSNTEAFF. The gene calls are TRBV10-2 and TRBJ1-1, with D maybe TRBD1 (6 bases). Germline loops: CDR1 WSHSY, CDR2 SAAADI. The CDR3 extends over 14 amino acids. Trimming pared 7 bases from V and 1 base from J, leaving 13 bases between.

This clone was picked up a small number of times. The gene calls are TRBV10-2 and TRBJ2-3, with D perhaps TRBD2 (6 bases). This CDR3 contains 15 residues. The V end lost 5 bases, the J end lost 1 base, and 13 bases lay between the germline ends. The germline V gene encodes CDR1 WSHSY and CDR2 SAAADI. The CDR3: CASSSRERGTDTQYF. CDR3 in DNA: TGCGCCAGCAGTTCACGGGAGAGAGGCACAGATACGCAGTATTTT.